In its sample, the clone carrying this T cell receptor beta chain was seen many times. TCRdb passed the PCR reads through MiXCR, listing each CDR3 protein once. The sample consists of fewer than 100,000 distinct CDR3 sequences, about 54% of them appearing once. The sample is drawn from a study of CDR3 diversity in severe acne. V was pared by 7 bases and J by 7 bases, with 7 bases of the junction left unmatched. Germline V lookup: CDR1 SGHRS, CDR2 YFSETQ. The CDR3 totals 13 residues. J is TRBJ2-1 and V is TRBV5-1; 8 nucleotides line up with TRBD2. Sequencing input: blood. The sequence was collected from a male donor in good health, without acne. CDR3 amino acids: CASREAGANEQFF. For the CDR3, the DNA is TGCGCCAGCCGAGAAGCGGGAGCTAATGAGCAGTTCTTC.